This T cell receptor beta chain was identified in a study of T-cell memory formation after mild COVID-19. V was clipped by 5 bases and J by 13 bases, with 13 bases between them. The CDR3 is made up of 11 amino acids. The germline V gene has CDR1 SEHNR and CDR2 FQNEAQ (reference sequence). Each CDR3 protein is one row after TCRdb ran MiXCR on the 5' RACE reads. In the table there are over 500,000 distinct CDR3 sequences, roughly 17% of which are singletons. The clonotype comes from an adult woman who had mild COVID-19 (a few samples of this study predate the infection). Cell type and time point are not known. Sequenced: PBMCs or a T cell subset sorted from them (not recorded which). This chain links TRBV7-9 with TRBJ2-3; TRBD1 might be the D (6 bases). The CDR3 is CASSPADREYF. CDR3 DNA sequence: TGTGCCAGCAGCCCAGCGGACAGAGAGTATTTT.